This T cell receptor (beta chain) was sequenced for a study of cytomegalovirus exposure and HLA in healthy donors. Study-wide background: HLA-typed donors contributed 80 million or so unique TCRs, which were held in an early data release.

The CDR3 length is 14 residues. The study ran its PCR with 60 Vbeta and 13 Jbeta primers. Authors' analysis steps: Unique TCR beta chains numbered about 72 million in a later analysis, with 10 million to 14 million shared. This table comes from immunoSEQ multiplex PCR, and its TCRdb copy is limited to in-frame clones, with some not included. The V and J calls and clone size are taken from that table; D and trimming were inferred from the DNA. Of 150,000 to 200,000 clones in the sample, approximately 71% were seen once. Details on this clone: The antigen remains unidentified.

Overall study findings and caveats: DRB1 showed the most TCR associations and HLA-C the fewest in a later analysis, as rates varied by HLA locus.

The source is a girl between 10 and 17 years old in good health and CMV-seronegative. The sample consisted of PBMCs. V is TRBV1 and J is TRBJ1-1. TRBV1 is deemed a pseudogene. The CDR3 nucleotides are TGCACCAGCAGCCAAGTCTCCGGGAACACTGAAGCTTTCTTT. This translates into CTSSQVSGNTEAFF.